This T cell receptor (beta chain) derives from a study of CD8+ T cells in alopecia areata. The sequencing template was cDNA reverse transcribed from extracted RNA. The data were produced by immunoSEQ multiplex PCR, yet TCRdb's version contains in-frame clones alone and is incomplete. The table includes fewer than 250,000 clones, around two fifths detected once. This sample's treatment: oral pan-JAK inhibitor, 5-10 mg twice daily. From germline, CDR1 is PRHDT and CDR2 FYEKMQ (reference sequence). J was trimmed by 3 bases and V by 8 bases; bases with no gene match: 3. CDR3 length equals 13 residues. This chain uses TRBV13 with TRBJ2-2, with 7 bases lining up with TRBD2. The sample was CD4+ T cells sorted from blood, taken at roughly week 36, from a patient treated with tofacitinib. The receptor was isolated from a human donor with alopecia areata. CDR3 in DNA: TGTGCCAGCCGAGCGGGACACACCGGGGAGCTGTTTTTT. This sequence encodes CASRAGHTGELFF.